The rows below give T cell receptor beta chains drawn from one sample of a study of cytotoxic CD8 clonotypes in ibrutinib-treated CLL. Only in-frame clones appear in the TCRdb table, and some are missing; sequencing was by immunoSEQ multiplex PCR. This repertoire shows just over 200,000 clones, just under 80% found once; its top ten account for about an eighth. The sample was PBMCs, taken after 12 months of ibrutinib treatment. The receptors here all came from a human donor with chronic lymphocytic leukemia. CDR3s include the opening cysteine and the closing phenylalanine or tryptophan. Each record gives: J gene, D gene, V gene, clone size, CDR3 DNA, CDR3 protein. The D gene is left open where the match is weak. Size is omitted from some rows. Given values are once, few, many or a class for expanded clones.

TRBJ2-3 TRBD2 TRBV10-3 few TGTGCCATCACGGGGGGGACCACAGATACGCAGTATTTT CAITGGTTDTQYF
TRBJ2-3 - TRBV4-1 once TGCGCCAGCAGCCAAGGACCCGGAGCAGATACGCAGTATTTT CASSQGPGADTQYF
TRBJ2-5 - TRBV28 - TGTGCCAGCAGTTTTTGGGGCGAAGAGACCCAGTACTTC CASSFWGEETQYF
TRBJ2-1 TRBD2 TRBV19 - TGTGCCAGTAGTATGGGGACTAGCGGGAACAATGAGCAGTTCTTC CASSMGTSGNNEQFF
TRBJ2-5 - TRBV7-2 - TGTGCCAGCAGCAATGACTTTTCGGGGTCCCAGTACTTC CASSNDFSGSQYF
TRBJ2-3 - TRBV4-2 - TGTGCCAGCAGCCAAGATCTTCTAGTGGCAGATACGCAGTATTTT CASSQDLLVADTQYF
TRBJ2-1 - TRBV5-4 few TGTGCCAGCAGCAAAGGTATAAGCTCCTACAATGAGCAGTTCTTC CASSKGISSYNEQFF
TRBJ2-3 TRBD1 TRBV2 - TGTGCCAGCAGCGGGACAGGTGGAGGTACGCAGTATTTT CASSGTGGGTQYF
TRBJ1-1 - TRBV7-9 - TGTGCCAGCAGCCCGCGGGCCAGGTTTGACACTGAAGCTTTCTTT CASSPRARFDTEAFF
TRBJ2-3 - TRBV7-3 - TGTGCCAGCAGCTCTTACGGACGGAACACAGATACGCAGTATTTT CASSSYGRNTDTQYF
TRBJ2-5 TRBD2 TRBV6-5 - TGTGCCAGCACCCCTAGCGGGAGCGGAGTAGAGACCCAGTACTTC CASTPSGSGVETQYF
TRBJ2-7 - TRBV4-1 few TGCGCCAGCAGCCAGGACCCGGGACCCTCGCAGTACTTC CASSQDPGPSQYF
TRBJ2-3 - TRBV5-8 few TGTGCCAGCAGCTTGGCCGGGGGTAGCACAGATACGCAGTATTTT CASSLAGGSTDTQYF
TRBJ2-7 - TRBV6-1 - TGTGCCAGCAGTGAAAGTCCACGGGGAGGAGTCCCCAGCTCCTACGAGCAGTACTTC CASSESPRGGVPSSYEQYF
TRBJ1-2 - TRBV15 - TGTGCCACCAGAGACTCCTCCTCCGAGGGCTATGGCTACACCTTC CATRDSSSEGYGYTF